A selection of T cell receptor beta chains follows, all from one sample in a study of blood T cell repertoires in COVID-19. Profiled with immunoSEQ multiplex PCR; TCRdb holds only in-frame clones, not every one. There are approximately 300,000 clones in the sample; approximately 90% occur only once, and under 7% lies in the top ten. Sequencing was done on a sample of peripheral blood. These receptors all come from a woman in her thirties with COVID-19, enrolled during active disease. Both conserved end residues are part of each CDR3. The order of the fields is D gene, V gene, J gene, clone size, CDR3 length, CDR3 DNA, CDR3 protein. A D gene is named only where the DNA matches it firmly. Expanded clones are given a class, and other clones once, few, many or no size at all.

>-|TRBV13|TRBJ2-3|-|17
TGTGCCAGCAGCGGAGAGGGTCGGCGGGATAGCACAGATACGCAGTATTTT
CASSGEGRRDSTDTQYF
>TRBD1|TRBV7-8|TRBJ1-1|-|13
TGTGCCAGCAGCTCGACAGGGATCACTGAAGCTTTCTTT
CASSSTGITEAFF
>-|TRBV7-8|TRBJ1-5|-|15
TGTGCCAGCAGCTTAAGCAGGGTCGGTAATCAGCCCCAGCATTTT
CASSLSRVGNQPQHF
>-|TRBV29-1|TRBJ2-1|-|14
TGCAGCGTTATATGGACTGGGGTCCCTAATGAGCAGTTCTTC
CSVIWTGVPNEQFF
>TRBD1|TRBV15|TRBJ1-2|few|16
TGTGCCACCAGCAGATCCACAGGGGTACCTAACTATGGCTACACCTTC
CATSRSTGVPNYGYTF
>-|TRBV7-9|TRBJ2-1|-|15
TGTGCCAGCAGTGATAAGCGGAGCTCCTACAATGAGCAGTTCTTC
CASSDKRSSYNEQFF
>-|TRBV7-9|TRBJ2-1|once|14
TGTGCCAGCAGCTTCGGTCTCATGAACAATGAGCAGTTCTTC
CASSFGLMNNEQFF
>TRBD2|TRBV2|TRBJ2-7|-|15
TGTGCCAGCAGTCTTAGCGGGAGCCTCCCCTACGAGCAGTACTTC
CASSLSGSLPYEQYF
>-|TRBV6-1|TRBJ2-1|-|14
TGTGCCAGCAGTTCTCGCGGCTCCTACAATGAGCAGTTCTTC
CASSSRGSYNEQFF
>TRBD2|TRBV5-4|TRBJ2-5|-|15
TGTGCCAGCAGCTTGGGGCTAGCGGGAGCAGCGACCCAGTACTTC
CASSLGLAGAATQYF
>TRBD1|TRBV10-1|TRBJ1-1|-|16
TGCGCCAGCAGTCGATCCGGGACAGGTGGGAACACTGAAGCTTTCTTT
CASSRSGTGGNTEAFF
>TRBD2|TRBV9|TRBJ2-3|-|17
TGTGCCAGCAGCGTAGGGACTAGCGGGTTTACCCCAGATACGCAGTATTTT
CASSVGTSGFTPDTQYF
>TRBD2|TRBV7-8|TRBJ2-1|-|16
TGTGCCAGCAGCGCCCGACTAGCGGGCACCTACAATGAGCAGTTCTTC
CASSARLAGTYNEQFF
>-|TRBV30|TRBJ2-1|once|13
TGTGCCTGGAGTATCGATAGGGCGGGTGAGCAGTTCTTC
CAWSIDRAGEQFF
>-|TRBV7-5|TRBJ1-1|-|18
TGTGTCAGAAGCTCAAGACAGGAAAGAGGGTGTCTTACCACTGAAGCTTTCTTT
CVRSSRQERGCLTTEAFF
>TRBD1|TRBV7-9|TRBJ2-7|once|15
TGTGCCAGCAGCCCGGGGACAGGGGGTTCCTACGAGCAGTACTTC
CASSPGTGGSYEQYF
>TRBD1|TRBV24-1|TRBJ2-5|-|17
TGTGCCACCAGTGACGCCGCCTCGGGACAGGGAATTCTTTCCCAGTACTTC
CATSDAASGQGILSQYF
>-|TRBV9|TRBJ2-1|-|12
TGTGCCAGCAGCTCCCGGGACAATGAGCAGTTCTTC
CASSSRDNEQFF
>-|TRBV9|TRBJ1-6|-|16
TGTGCCAGCAGCCCGCTCGGTGGAGCAAATAATTCACCCCTCCACTTT
CASSPLGGANNSPLHF
>-|TRBV27|TRBJ1-6|-|15
TGTGCCAGCACCGAAACCAGGGGCGAGGATTCACCCCTCCACTTT
CASTETRGEDSPLHF
>TRBD1|TRBV2|TRBJ1-5|-|14
TGTGCCAGCAGCCGGGACAGAGAGAATCAGCCCCAGCATTTT
CASSRDRENQPQHF
>-|TRBV7-9|TRBJ1-1|-|15
TGTGCCAGCAGCCTGCAGGGCGGCGCAAACACTGAAGCTTTCTTT
CASSLQGGANTEAFF
>-|TRBV6-2/TRBV6-3|TRBJ1-5|-|14
TGTGCCAGCAGTTACGGTCAGCCAGGCCAGCCCCAGCATTTT
CASSYGQPGQPQHF
>-|TRBV11-2|TRBJ1-4|-|14
TGTGCCAGCAGCTCCGCCTCGGGGAATGAAAAACTGTTTTTT
CASSSASGNEKLFF
>-|TRBV24-1|TRBJ2-1|-|13
TGTGCCACCAGTGGCTCAGGGCGCAATGAGCAGTTCTTC
CATSGSGRNEQFF
>TRBD2|TRBV28|TRBJ2-3|-|16
TGTGCCAGCAGCCCCCAGGGACTAGCGGGAGACGATACGCAGTATTTT
CASSPQGLAGDDTQYF
>-|TRBV6-5|TRBJ2-1|-|15
TGTGCCAGCAGTTCCCAGACGGGAATGGTAAATGAGCAGTTCTTC
CASSSQTGMVNEQFF
>-|TRBV21-1|TRBJ1-1|-|18
TGTGCCAGCAGCCTACCTCCACCTAGGACAGCAAAGAACACTGAAGCTTTCTTT
CASSLPPPRTAKNTEAFF
>-|TRBV30|TRBJ2-1|-|12
TGTGCCTGGAGAAGTGGGCCCCATGAGCAGTTCTTC
CAWRSGPHEQFF
>-|TRBV6-5|TRBJ1-1|once|12
TGTGCCAGCACCAAGGTGGGGCCTGAAGCTTTCTTT
CASTKVGPEAFF
>TRBD2|TRBV2|TRBJ2-1|-|14
TGTGCCAGTCGAGTAGCGGGAGAATACAATGAGCAGTTCTTC
CASRVAGEYNEQFF
>-|TRBV6-2/TRBV6-3|TRBJ2-7|-|14
TGTGCCAGCAGTTCGGGACTCAAAACCTACGAGCAGTACTTC
CASSSGLKTYEQYF
>-|TRBV7-8|TRBJ1-1|few|15
TGTGCCAGCAGCTTAGCAGGCAGGGGATCCGGTGAAGCTTTCTTT
CASSLAGRGSGEAFF
>-|TRBV6-5|TRBJ1-1|-|11
TGTGCCAGCAGTCGGAACACTGAAGCTTTCTTT
CASSRNTEAFF
>-|TRBV5-5|TRBJ1-5|-|14
TGTGCCAGCAGCTTGGGAGTTAGCAATCAGCCCCAGCATTTT
CASSLGVSNQPQHF
>TRBD2|TRBV9|TRBJ2-1|-|17
TGTGCCAGCAGCCTACAAGGGACTAGCGGGAGGATCAATGAGCAGTTCTTC
CASSLQGTSGRINEQFF
>TRBD1|TRBV19|TRBJ1-1|-|16
TGTGCCAGTAGTATGTATCGGGACAGCATGAACACTGAAGCTTTCTTT
CASSMYRDSMNTEAFF
>-|TRBV6-6|TRBJ1-5|-|15
TGTGCCAGCAGTTACGCAGGGGAAAGCAATCAGCCCCAGCATTTT
CASSYAGESNQPQHF
>-|TRBV7-9|TRBJ2-1|-|15
TGTGCCAGCAGCTACCTTAGCGGCTCCTACAATGAGCAGTTCTTC
CASSYLSGSYNEQFF
>TRBD2|TRBV9|TRBJ2-3|-|15
TGTGCCAGCAGCGCAGCCGGGACTAGCGACTATACGCAGTATTTT
CASSAAGTSDYTQYF
>-|TRBV28|TRBJ2-5|-|19
TGTGCCAGCATTTTCTTTGGTGCCCGTAAGGCTGGGGGCGTAGAGACCCAGTACTTC
CASIFFGARKAGGVETQYF
>-|TRBV27|TRBJ1-1|-|12
TGTGCCAGCAACGGCGGGGGCCCTGAAGCTTTCTTT
CASNGGGPEAFF
>-|TRBV19|TRBJ2-5|-|12
TGTGCCACCGCAGACAAGCAAGAGACCCAGTACTTC
CATADKQETQYF
>-|TRBV19|TRBJ1-1|-|14
TGTGCCAGTAGTATAGATGCGGGGGACACTGAAGCTTTCTTT
CASSIDAGDTEAFF
>TRBD1|TRBV7-9|TRBJ1-1|-|15
TGTGCCAGCAGTCTACAGGGGGTTGCGGGCACTGAAGCTTTCTTT
CASSLQGVAGTEAFF